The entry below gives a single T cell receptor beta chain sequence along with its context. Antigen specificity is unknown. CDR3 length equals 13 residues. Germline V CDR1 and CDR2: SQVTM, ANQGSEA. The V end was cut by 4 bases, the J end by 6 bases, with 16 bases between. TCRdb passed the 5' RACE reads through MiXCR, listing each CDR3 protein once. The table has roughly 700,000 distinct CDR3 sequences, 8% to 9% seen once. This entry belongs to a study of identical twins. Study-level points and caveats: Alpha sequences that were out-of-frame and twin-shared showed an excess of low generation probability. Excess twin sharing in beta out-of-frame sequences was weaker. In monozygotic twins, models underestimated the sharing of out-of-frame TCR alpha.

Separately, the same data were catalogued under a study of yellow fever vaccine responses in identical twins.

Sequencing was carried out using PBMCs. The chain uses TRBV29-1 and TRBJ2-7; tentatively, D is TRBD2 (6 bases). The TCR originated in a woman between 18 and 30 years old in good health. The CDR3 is CSVGTAGSLEQYF. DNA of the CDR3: TGCAGCGTTGGAACAGCCGGGAGCCTCGAGCAGTACTTC.